This T cell receptor beta chain was sequenced in a study of control samples from healthy donors and cancer patients. This CDR3 has 15 residues. CDR1 is SGHKS and CDR2 is YYEKEE in the germline V gene (reference sequence). The V and J ends lost 0 bases and 1 base respectively, with 10 bases between them. Clones were read by immunoSEQ multiplex PCR, and TCRdb kept only the in-frame ones, dropping some. The table shows 150,000 to 200,000 clones, with 90% to 95% occurring only once. This clone occurred once. The gene calls are TRBV5-5 and TRBJ1-1; D is undetermined. Sequencing input: blood. The TCR comes from a woman in her thirties in good health. As DNA, the CDR3 is TGTGCCAGCAGCTTGGGGCCAGCAAAGAACACTGAAGCTTTCTTT. This translates into CASSLGPAKNTEAFF.